This T cell receptor beta chain derives from a study of shared clonotypes between healthy human individuals. Background on the study: Each donor's CD8 memory used one plate, CD8 naive two, each CD4 subset three. Study observations and caveats: The donor pool, a small one, limited the genetic and exposure-history diversity represented.

CDR1 is SNHLY, CDR2 FYNNEI, per germline. Trimming removed 10 bases at V and 7 bases at J, with 10 bases between. This CDR3 has 10 amino acids. Some clones are missing from TCRdb's copy, which holds only in-frame ones; the method was immunoSEQ multiplex PCR. The table includes 730,000 or so clones, around 72% detected once. This clone was seen a few times. Its antigen is not known. The chain is built from TRBV2 and TRBJ1-1; TRBD1 is a possible D gene (5 bases). Sequencing was done on a sample of memory CD4+ T cells sorted from blood. Documented subset: CD45RA-negative fraction. The clonotype was recovered from a woman younger than 45 in good health. Written as DNA, the CDR3 is TGTGCCATCAGCACAGGTGAAGCTTTCTTT. It translates to CAISTGEAFF.